Sequencing of this T cell receptor beta chain was carried out in a study of cytomegalovirus exposure and HLA in healthy donors. This clone was seen only once. Its antigen remains unidentified. This PCR relied on a set of 60 Vbeta primers and 13 Jbeta primers. Repertoires were generated with immunoSEQ multiplex PCR, while TCRdb's copy carries only in-frame clones and drops some. There are 120,000 to 150,000 clones in the sample; around 90% occur only once, and roughly 0.5% lies in the top ten. Among the donors, all were healthy bone marrow donors. The CDR3 loop spans 17 amino acids. CDR1 is LNHDA, CDR2 SQIVND, per germline (reference sequence). V lost 2 bases and J 3 bases, leaving 20 bases between the germline ends. Study observations and caveats: There was a cluster of highly shared sequence variants that was likely a sequencing artifact. A previous analysis found most TCR beta V segments productive roughly 90% or roughly 30% of the time. Trimming of TCR beta V- and J-genes showed a link, identified in a later analysis, to a missense DCLRE1C variant.

The TCR originated in a woman between 40 and 55 years old in good health and CMV-seronegative. Material: PBMCs. This rearrangement joins TRBV19 to TRBJ2-7; perhaps TRBD2 as D (6 bases). The CDR3: CASSIRARVAAIYEQYF. The CDR3 DNA reads as TGTGCCAGTAGTATAAGGGCAAGAGTAGCGGCTATCTACGAGCAGTACTTC.